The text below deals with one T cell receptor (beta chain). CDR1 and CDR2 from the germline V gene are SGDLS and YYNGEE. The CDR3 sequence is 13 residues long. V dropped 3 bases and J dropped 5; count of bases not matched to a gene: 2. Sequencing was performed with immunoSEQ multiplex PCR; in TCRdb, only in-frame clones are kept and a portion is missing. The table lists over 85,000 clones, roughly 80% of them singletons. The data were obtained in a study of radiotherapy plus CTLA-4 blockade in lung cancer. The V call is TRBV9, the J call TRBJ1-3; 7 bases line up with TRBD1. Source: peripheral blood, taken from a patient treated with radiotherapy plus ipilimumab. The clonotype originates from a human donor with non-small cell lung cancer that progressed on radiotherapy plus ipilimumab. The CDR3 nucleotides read TGTGCCAGCAGCGGGACAGGTCGAAACACCATATATTTT. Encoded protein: CASSGTGRNTIYF.